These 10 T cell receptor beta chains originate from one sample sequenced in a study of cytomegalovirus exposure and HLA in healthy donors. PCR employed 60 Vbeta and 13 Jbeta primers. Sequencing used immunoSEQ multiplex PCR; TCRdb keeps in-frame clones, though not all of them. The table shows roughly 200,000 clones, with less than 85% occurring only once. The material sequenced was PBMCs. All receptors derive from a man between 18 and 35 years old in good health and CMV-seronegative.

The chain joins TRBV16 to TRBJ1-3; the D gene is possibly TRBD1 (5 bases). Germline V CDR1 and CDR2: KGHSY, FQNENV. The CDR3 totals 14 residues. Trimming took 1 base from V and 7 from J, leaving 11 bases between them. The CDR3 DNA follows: TGTGCCAGCAGCCAATGGAAGGGGCACAACACCATATATTTT. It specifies CASSQWKGHNTIYF.

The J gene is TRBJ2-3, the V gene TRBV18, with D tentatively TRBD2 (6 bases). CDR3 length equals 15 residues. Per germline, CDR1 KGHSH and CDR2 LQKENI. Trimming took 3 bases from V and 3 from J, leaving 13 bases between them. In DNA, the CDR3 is TGTGCCAGCTCACCGTTCGGGGCGGGGACAGATACGCAGTATTTT. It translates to CASSPFGAGTDTQYF.

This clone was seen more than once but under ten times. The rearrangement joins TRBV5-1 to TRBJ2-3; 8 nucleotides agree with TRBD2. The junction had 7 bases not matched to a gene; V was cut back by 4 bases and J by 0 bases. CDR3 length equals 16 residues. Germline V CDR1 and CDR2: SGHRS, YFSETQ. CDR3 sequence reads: CASSRTSGPSTDTQYF. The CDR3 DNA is TGCGCCAGCAGCAGAACTAGCGGTCCTAGCACAGATACGCAGTATTTT.

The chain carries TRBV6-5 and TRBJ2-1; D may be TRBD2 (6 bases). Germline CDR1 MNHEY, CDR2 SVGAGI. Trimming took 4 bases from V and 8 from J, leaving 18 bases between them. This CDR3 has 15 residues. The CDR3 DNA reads TGTGCCAGCAGTTTCAGAGGGAGGAGAAGCGATGAGCAGTTCTTC. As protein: CASSFRGRRSDEQFF.

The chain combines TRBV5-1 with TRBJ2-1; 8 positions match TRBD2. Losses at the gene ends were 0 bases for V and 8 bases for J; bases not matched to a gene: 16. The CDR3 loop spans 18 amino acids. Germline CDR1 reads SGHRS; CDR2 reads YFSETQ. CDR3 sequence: CASSLALAGDRRSHEQFF. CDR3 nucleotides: TGCGCCAGCAGCTTGGCGCTAGCGGGCGATAGGAGGAGTCATGAGCAGTTCTTC.

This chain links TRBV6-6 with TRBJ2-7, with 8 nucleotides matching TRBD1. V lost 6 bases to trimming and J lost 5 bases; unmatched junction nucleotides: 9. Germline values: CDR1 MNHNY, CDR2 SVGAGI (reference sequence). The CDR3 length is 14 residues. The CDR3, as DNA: TGTGCCAGCAGGGACAGGGTTCAGAGCCACGAGCAGTACTTC. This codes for CASRDRVQSHEQYF.

The CDR3 spells CACRLAGYTDTQYF. The CDR3 DNA sequence: TGTGCCTGTAGACTAGCGGGGTACACAGATACGCAGTATTTT. The rearrangement links TRBV5-5 to TRBJ2-3; TRBD2 aligns across 11 bases. The V gene's germline CDR1 is SGHKS and CDR2 YYEKEE (reference sequence). Unmatched junction bases numbered 6, after V lost 10 bases and J lost 2 bases. This CDR3 region has 14 residues.

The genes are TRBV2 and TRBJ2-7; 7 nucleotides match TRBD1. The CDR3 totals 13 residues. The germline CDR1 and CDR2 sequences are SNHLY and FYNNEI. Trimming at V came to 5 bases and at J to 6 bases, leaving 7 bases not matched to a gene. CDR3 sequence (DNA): TGTGCCAGCAGTCGGCAGGGGGTTAGCGAGCAGTACTTC. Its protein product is CASSRQGVSEQYF. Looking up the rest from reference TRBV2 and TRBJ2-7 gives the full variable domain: EPEVTQTPSHQVTQMGQEVILRCVPISNHLYFYWYRQILGQKVEFLVSFYNNEISEKSEIFDDQFSVERPDGSNFTLKIRSTKLEDSAMYFCASSRQGVSEQYFGPGTRLTVT.

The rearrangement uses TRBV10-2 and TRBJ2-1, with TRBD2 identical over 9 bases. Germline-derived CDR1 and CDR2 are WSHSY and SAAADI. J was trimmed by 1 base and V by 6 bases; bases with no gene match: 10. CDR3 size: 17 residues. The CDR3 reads CASSEGGGRGSYNEQFF. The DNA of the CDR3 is TGCGCCAGCAGCGAGGGAGGCGGGAGGGGATCCTACAATGAGCAGTTCTTC.

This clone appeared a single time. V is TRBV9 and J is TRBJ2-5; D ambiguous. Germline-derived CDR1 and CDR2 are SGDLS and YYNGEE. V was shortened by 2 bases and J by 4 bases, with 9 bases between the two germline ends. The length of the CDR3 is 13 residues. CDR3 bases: TGTGCCAGCAGCGTCCGAGCAGGAGAGACCCAGTACTTC. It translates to CASSVRAGETQYF.